This T cell receptor beta chain is from a study of CD8 T cells in Susac syndrome. Findings and caveats of the study: Peak Susac CD8+ clonal expansion occurred in TEMRA cells and active patients.

This clonotype was seen a few times. Its antigen remains unidentified. Roughly 0.45 to 1 ug RNA was reverse transcribed with random hexamers. A single record per CDR3 protein comes from TCRdb applying MiXCR to the immunoSEQ multiplex PCR reads. The table shows about 140,000 distinct CDR3 sequences, with about 95% occurring only once. V gave up 2 bases and J gave up 3 bases; unmatched junction bases: 3. The CDR3 covers 14 residues. Germline V CDR1 and CDR2: MNHNY, SVGAGI (reference sequence). Sequencing of TCR beta was performed on blood CD8+ T cells and on blood CD4+ T cells. The sequence was collected from a human donor with Susac syndrome. This chain joins TRBV6-6 and TRBJ2-7; 8 bases align to TRBD1. Sequencing used CD8+ T cells from PBMCs. The DNA of the CDR3 is TGTGCCAGCAGTTACCCTGGACAGGGCTACGAGCAGTACTTC. Translation: CASSYPGQGYEQYF.